This TCR beta chain comes out of a study of shared clonotypes between healthy human individuals. As to this clone: Its cognate antigen is unknown.

Trimming left V 0 bases short and J 7 bases short, with 11 bases between. This CDR3 contains 14 residues. Germline V gene sequence: CDR1 SGDLS, CDR2 YYNGEE. Sequenced by immunoSEQ multiplex PCR; TCRdb stores in-frame clones only, minus some. The sample lists 2 million to 3 million clones; 93% were seen once. Study-level findings and limits: Clonotypes that were shared across a few donors made up around 5% of naive CD4 clonotypes.

The clonotype originates from a man between 18 and 29 years old in good health. Some clones in this sample may be carry-over from other donors' samples. The V and J genes are TRBV9 and TRBJ2-1, with TRBD1 as a possible D gene (5 bases). The sample was naive CD4+ T cells from PBMCs. Subset reported: CD45RA+ positively selected. The DNA for the CDR3 is TGTGCCAGCAGCGTAGGTGGGGCCCTGAATGAGCAGTTCTTC. This codes for CASSVGGALNEQFF.